What follows are 17 T cell receptor beta chains derived from one specimen sequenced in a study of blood T cells in healthy people across ages. Combining a sample-barcoded 5' primer with a J-beta primer mix, a second PCR ran for roughly 7 to 12 cycles. TCRdb redid the calling of the 5' RACE reads with MiXCR, one entry per CDR3 protein. The table shows 600,000 or so distinct CDR3 sequences, with about 28% occurring only once. The specimen was blood. Receptors originate from an elderly woman in good health.

This clonotype was seen ten or more times. This chain connects TRBV7-9 to TRBJ2-1; no clear D. Germline CDR1 and CDR2: SEHNR and FQNEAQ (reference sequence). The CDR3 covers 14 residues. Trimming pared 1 base from V and 3 bases from J, leaving 7 bases between. The CDR3 spells CASSLGPNYNEQFF. CDR3 nucleotides: TGTGCCAGCAGCTTAGGTCCAAACTACAATGAGCAGTTCTTC. The whole variable domain, filled in from reference TRBV7-9 and TRBJ2-1, reads DTGVSQNPRHKITKRGQNVTFRCDPISEHNRLYWYRQTLGQGPEFLTYFQNEAQLEKSRLLSDRFSAERPKGSFSTLEIQRTEQGDSAMYLCASSLGPNYNEQFFGPGTRLTVL.

As for this clonotype: With a much larger clone just one base away, this may be a read error. The chain joins TRBV29-1 to TRBJ2-5; 10 nucleotides match TRBD2. After removal of 8 bases from V and 11 bases from J, the junction contained 17 bases not matched to a gene. CDR1 is SQVTM and CDR2 is ANQGSEA in the germline V gene. The CDR3 is 14 amino acids. The CDR3 here is CSFHRLAGYNEQYF. As DNA, the CDR3 is TGCAGCTTCCACCGACTAGCGGGTTACAATGAGCAGTACTTC.

This clonotype was seen many times. The chain recombines TRBV20-1 with TRBJ2-1, with 8 nucleotides matching TRBD1. The CDR3 is 12 residues long. V gave up 3 bases and J gave up 9 bases; unmatched junction bases: 4. CDR1 and CDR2 (germline): DFQATT, SNEGSKA (reference sequence). The CDR3 DNA follows: TGCAGTGCTAGGCAGGGGGCAAGTGAGCAGTTCTTC. Amino acid sequence: CSARQGASEQFF.

The table lists this clonotype with many counts. The chain links TRBV6-2 or TRBV6-3 to TRBJ1-2; D call uncertain. This CDR3 has 14 residues. CDR1 and CDR2 (germline): MNHEY, SVGEGT. V dropped 5 bases and J dropped 8 bases, with 18 bases sitting between them. The DNA of the CDR3 is TGTGCCAGCAGTAAGACTTCACAGTGGCGGGGCTACACCTTC. It translates to CASSKTSQWRGYTF.

The chain employs TRBV20-1 and TRBJ2-1, with D tentatively TRBD2 (6 bases). The closer fit of TRBJ2-7 to the DNA end suggests the J call may be wrong. Germline values: CDR1 DFQATT, CDR2 SNEGSKA (reference sequence). The CDR3 runs 15 residues. In DNA form, the CDR3 reads TGCAGTGCCCCAACTGGGGGGTCCTCCTACAATGAGCAGTACTTC. Its translation is CSAPTGGSSYNEQYF.

A few counts support this clonotype. The chain is built from TRBV5-6 and TRBJ1-1; 9 bases agree with TRBD1. V gave up 4 bases and J gave up 5 bases; unmatched junction bases: 6. Germline CDR1 reads SGHDT; CDR2 reads YYEEEE. The CDR3 totals 14 residues. CDR3 nucleotide sequence: TGTGCCAGCAGCAGGGACAGGGTGGGGACTGAAGCTTTCTTT. Protein sequence: CASSRDRVGTEAFF.

The chain joins TRBV7-9 to TRBJ2-5; D remains unclear. The J call may be wrong; the DNA end is better matched by TRBJ2-7. Germline assignment: CDR1 SEHNR and CDR2 FQNEAQ (reference sequence). CDR3 length equals 12 residues. The CDR3 nucleotides are TGTGCCAGCAGCTTAATCTTCCACGAGCAGTACTTC. It specifies CASSLIFHEQYF.

This clonotype was detected many times. The V call is TRBV12-3 or TRBV12-4, the J call TRBJ2-5; perhaps TRBD2 as D (5 bases). There are 16 residues in the CDR3. With 1 base removed from V and 5 bases from J, the gap between germline ends came to 17 bases. The CDR3 loop is CASSLGGRAIGETQYF. CDR3 bases: TGTGCCAGCAGTTTAGGAGGGAGAGCTATCGGGGAGACCCAGTACTTC.

J is TRBJ2-5 and V is TRBV9; 11 bases are shared with TRBD2. Germline loops: CDR1 SGDLS, CDR2 YYNGEE. The CDR3 has 17 amino acids. Unmatched junction bases numbered 19, after V lost 4 bases and J lost 11 bases. The chain's CDR3 is CASSPPGGLAGGNEQYF. CDR3 DNA sequence: TGTGCCAGCAGCCCTCCTGGGGGTCTAGCGGGGGGCAATGAGCAGTACTTC.

This clonotype was observed at least ten times. V gene TRBV7-2 combines with J gene TRBJ1-1, with D uncertain. The CDR3 spans 14 residues. Germline CDR1 reads SGHTA; CDR2 reads FQGNSA. V shed 3 bases and J shed 1 base, with 9 bases lying between them. In DNA, the CDR3 is TGTGCCAGCAGCTTCAGCGATGCGAACACTGAAGCTTTCTTT. This encodes CASSFSDANTEAFF.

This clonotype was detected ten times or more. The CDR3 nucleotides read TGTGCCAGCAGCCAGAGGGGATTAGCAGGCCTCTCCTACGAGCAGTACTTC. Amino acid sequence: CASSQRGLAGLSYEQYF. The gene calls are TRBV27 and TRBJ2-7, with D perhaps TRBD1 or TRBD2 (5 bases each). Per germline, CDR1 MNHEY and CDR2 SMNVEV (reference sequence). The V end was cut by 6 bases, the J end by 0 bases, with 21 bases between. The CDR3 sequence is 17 residues long.

A remark on this clonotype: This may be a read error, as it is one base from a much larger clone. The rearrangement uses TRBV12-3 or TRBV12-4 and TRBJ2-3; either TRBD1 or TRBD2 may fit D (5 bases each). The CDR3 loop spans 17 amino acids. The CDR3 is CASSFPRGLFSTDAQYF. The CDR3 nucleotides are TGTGCCAGCAGTTTTCCGAGGGGATTGTTTAGTACAGATGCGCAGTATTTT.

The chain uses TRBV7-9 and TRBJ2-1; D is possibly TRBD1 or TRBD2 (7 bases each). V was clipped by 5 bases and J by 7 bases, with 18 bases between them. CDR1 is SEHNR and CDR2 is FQNEAQ in the germline V gene (reference sequence). The CDR3 spans 15 residues. The chain's CDR3 is CASSPTSRGVNEQFF. The CDR3 DNA is TGTGCCAGCAGCCCGACTAGCAGGGGGGTGAATGAGCAGTTCTTC.

This clonotype was detected only a few times. The chain couples TRBV3-1 to TRBJ2-7; the match to TRBD2 covers 13 bases. The CDR3 extends over 17 amino acids. Germline loops: CDR1 LGHDT, CDR2 YNNKEL (reference sequence). The V and J ends lost 3 bases and 7 bases, in that order; junction bases with no gene match: 12. The CDR3 loop is CASSQVGLAGVINEQYF. CDR3 DNA sequence: TGTGCCAGCAGCCAGGTCGGACTAGCGGGGGTGATAAATGAGCAGTACTTC.

In its sample, this clonotype was seen many times. The chain employs TRBV30 and TRBJ1-2; no firm D call. Trimming took 3 bases from V and 2 from J, leaving 4 bases between them. This CDR3 has 11 residues. From germline, CDR1 is GTSNPN and CDR2 SVGIG (reference sequence). This CDR3 reads CAWRQNYGYTF. The CDR3 DNA is TGTGCCTGGAGACAGAACTATGGCTACACCTTC.

This clonotype was seen a handful of times. This sequence joins TRBV7-9 and TRBJ1-5, with unresolved D. V was pared by 2 bases and J by 7 bases, with 9 bases between. The CDR3 is made up of 13 amino acids. The V gene's germline CDR1 is SEHNR and CDR2 FQNEAQ (reference sequence). CDR3 region: CASSLWVGQPQHF. The CDR3 DNA follows: TGTGCCAGCAGCTTATGGGTGGGGCAGCCCCAGCATTTT.

This clonotype was found a few times. This sequence may be a read error, since a much larger clone differs from it by one base. The rearrangement uses TRBV15 and TRBJ2-4; no definite D call. CDR1 is LNHNV and CDR2 is YYDKDF in the germline V gene (reference sequence). The CDR3 length is 13 residues. The CDR3 here is CATSRDLLNIRYF. DNA for the CDR3: TGTGCCACCAGCAGAGATCTGCTGAACATTCGGTACTTC.